A single sample gave rise to the 9 T cell receptor beta chains below, sequenced in a study of blood T cell repertoires in COVID-19. Sequencing used immunoSEQ multiplex PCR; TCRdb keeps in-frame clones, though not all of them. Here the sample spans approximately 110,000 clones, around 64% being singletons. The sample was peripheral blood. The receptors here all came from a human donor with acute or convalescent COVID-19. The donor label of this sample is uncertain.

The chain couples TRBV28 to TRBJ1-3; the D gene is possibly TRBD1 (6 bases). Germline CDR1 and CDR2: MDHEN and SYDVKM. V shed 6 bases and J shed 0 bases, with 9 bases lying between them. The length of the CDR3 is 14 residues. The CDR3 loop is CASSSDSSGNTIYF. CDR3 DNA sequence: TGTGCCAGCAGCTCGGACAGCTCTGGAAACACCATATATTTT.

The J gene is TRBJ2-2, the V gene TRBV7-3, with D possibly TRBD1 on 5 matching bases. Germline-derived CDR1 and CDR2 are SGHTA and FQGTGA. Trimming left V 5 bases short and J 0 bases short, with 19 bases between. The CDR3 is made up of 18 amino acids. In DNA form, the CDR3 reads TGTGCCAGCAGCAATCATAGGGGCCAGGGCACGAACACCGGGGAGCTGTTTTTT. Translated, it gives CASSNHRGQGTNTGELFF.

The V and J genes are TRBV11-2 and TRBJ2-1; tentatively, D is TRBD2 (7 bases). CDR1 SGHAT and CDR2 FQNNGV come from the germline V gene. The CDR3 loop spans 16 amino acids. V was shortened by 4 bases and J by 4 bases, with 17 bases between the two germline ends. The CDR3 coding sequence is TGTGCCAGCAGCTCCTTAGGGGGGGGGCAGTACAATGAGCAGTTCTTC. Translated, it gives CASSSLGGGQYNEQFF. The whole variable domain, filled in from reference TRBV11-2 and TRBJ2-1, reads EAGVAQSPRYKIIEKRQSVAFWCNPISGHATLYWYQQILGQGPKLLIQFQNNGVVDDSQLPKDRFSAERLKGVDSTLKIQPAKLEDSAVYLCASSSLGGGQYNEQFFGPGTRLTVL.

The chain couples TRBV7-9 to TRBJ1-2; D not resolved. The length of the CDR3 is 15 residues. Trimming shortened V by 0 bases and J by 2 bases, and 10 bases separated the two germline ends. The germline gives CDR1 SEHNR, CDR2 FQNEAQ (reference sequence). CDR3 DNA sequence: TGTGCCAGCAGCTTAGCTTCCGACACCAACTATGGCTACACCTTC. As protein: CASSLASDTNYGYTF.

Here the CDR3 DNA reads TGCGCCAGCAGCCCCGGCGGGGGGACTGAAGCTTTCTTT. This encodes CASSPGGGTEAFF. V usage is TRBV5-1 and J usage is TRBJ1-1; D possibly corresponds to TRBD1 (5 bases). CDR3 length equals 13 residues. The V gene lost 4 bases and the J gene lost 5 bases, with 12 bases spanning the gap. From germline, CDR1 is SGHRS and CDR2 YFSETQ.

This clone was recorded once. This chain uses TRBV2 with TRBJ2-2; 11 bases map to TRBD2. With V trimmed by 5 bases and J by 1 base, 3 bases remained unmatched. Germline V CDR1 and CDR2: SNHLY, FYNNEI. This CDR3 is 16 amino acids long. The CDR3 loop reads CASSLAGGVNTGELFF. The CDR3 DNA follows: TGTGCCAGCAGTCTAGCGGGGGGCGTGAACACCGGGGAGCTGTTTTTT.

The rearrangement links TRBV21-1 to TRBJ2-1; no check of the table's D call, TRBD1, against the DNA was made. TRBV21-1 is a documented pseudogene. This CDR3 comprises 16 residues. The CDR3 reads CASSTDRLSSYNEQFF. The DNA for the CDR3 is TGTGCCAGCAGCACGGACAGGTTAAGCTCCTACAATGAGCAGTTCTTC.

The gene calls are TRBV6-1 and TRBJ1-1; no clear D gene. This CDR3 comprises 12 residues. Deletions cut 3 bases from V and 2 bases from J, with 4 bases between. Germline V CDR1 and CDR2: MNHNS, SASEGT. Here the CDR3 reads CASSELNTEAFF. The CDR3 DNA follows: TGTGCCAGCAGTGAGTTAAACACTGAAGCTTTCTTT.

The CDR3 sequence: CATSDFKLNSAGGTDTQYF. CDR3 DNA sequence: TGTGCCACCAGTGATTTCAAACTGAACTCGGCGGGTGGCACAGATACGCAGTATTTT. J is TRBJ2-3 and V is TRBV24-1; D possibly corresponds to TRBD2 (5 bases). CDR3 length equals 19 residues. V shed 1 base and J shed 1 base, with 20 bases lying between them. Germline lookup yields CDR1 KGHDR and CDR2 SFDVKD.